Each of the 2 T cell receptor beta chains below was sequenced from the same sample in a study of blood T cell repertoires in COVID-19. Method: immunoSEQ multiplex PCR; TCRdb's copy keeps in-frame clones and lacks some. Of over 70,000 clones in the sample, 77% are singletons; the top ten hold under 2.5%. The sample taken for sequencing was peripheral blood. The source of these receptors is a man between 65 and 85 years old with COVID-19, enrolled during active disease.

This clone appeared a few times. This chain connects TRBV18 to TRBJ1-2; 8 bases are a match to TRBD1. This CDR3 is 12 amino acids long. Germline loops: CDR1 KGHSH, CDR2 LQKENI. Germline trimming cut 3 bases from V and 8 bases from J; bases unmatched to any gene: 2. In DNA, the CDR3 is TGTGCCAGCTCACCTGGACAGGGAGGCTACACCTTC. Translated: CASSPGQGGYTF.

This clone has ten or more counts. The chain combines TRBV5-1 with TRBJ1-1, with D maybe TRBD1 (6 bases). The CDR3 covers 17 residues. The germline V gene has CDR1 SGHRS and CDR2 YFSETQ. Trimming cost V 10 bases and J 1 base, with 26 bases left between them. For the CDR3, the DNA is TGCGCCTCCCTACCCACAGGGTCCTCACCGGCGAACACTGAAGCTTTCTTT. Protein: CASLPTGSSPANTEAFF.